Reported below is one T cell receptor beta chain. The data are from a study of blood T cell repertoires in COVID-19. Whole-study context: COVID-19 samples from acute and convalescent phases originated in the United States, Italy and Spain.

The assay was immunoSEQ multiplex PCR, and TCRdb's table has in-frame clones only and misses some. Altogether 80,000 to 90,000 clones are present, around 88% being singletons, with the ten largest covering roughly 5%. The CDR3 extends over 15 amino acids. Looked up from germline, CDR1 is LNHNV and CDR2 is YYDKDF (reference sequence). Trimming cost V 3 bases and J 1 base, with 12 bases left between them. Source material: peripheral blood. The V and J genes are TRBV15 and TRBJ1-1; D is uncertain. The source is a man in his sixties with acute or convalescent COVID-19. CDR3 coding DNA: TGTGCCACCAGCAGCCCCAGGTATCAGAACACTGAAGCTTTCTTT. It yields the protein CATSSPRYQNTEAFF.